The text below deals with one T cell receptor beta chain. These data come from a study of blood T cell repertoires in COVID-19. Overall study: COVID-19 samples from acute and convalescent phases originated in the United States, Italy and Spain.

Residents of under 25 US areas, aged roughly 18 to 89 years, made up the participants. Two negative PCRs, clearance, or symptom resolution characterized the recovered Cohort 3 donors. CDR3 length: 15 residues. CDR1 is MNHEY, CDR2 SMNVEV, per germline (reference sequence). Produced via immunoSEQ multiplex PCR; TCRdb's table is partial and in-frame only. The repertoire holds approximately 240,000 clones, with 75% to 95% as singletons. The V and J genes are TRBV27 and TRBJ1-1; a possible D gene is TRBD1 (6 bases). The specimen was PBMCs or T cells enriched from blood (not recorded which). The TCR comes from a woman aged 18-29 years who had recovered from COVID-19. The CDR3 DNA reads TGTGGCGAAATAGGCACAGGGAAGTGGAACACTGAAGCTTTCTTT. Translated: CGEIGTGKWNTEAFF.